The source of this TCR beta chain is a study of T-cell reconstitution after alpha-beta-depleted transplantation in children. For TCRbeta, the library was prepared with unique molecular identifiers. TCRdb used MiXCR to reprocess the PCR reads, holding one entry per CDR3 protein. The sample lists around 420,000 distinct CDR3 sequences; around 15% were seen once. This clonotype came up many times. The CDR3 is 13 amino acids. V lost 4 bases and J 1 base, leaving 8 bases between the germline ends. V is TRBV12-3 or TRBV12-4 and J is TRBJ2-7; D unresolved. The material was PBMCs, mostly from graft donor cells, obtained 360 days after TCRalphabeta/CD19-depleted stem cell transplant. The receptor was derived from a boy under three years old who had a stem cell transplant for Wiskott-Aldrich syndrome, so the T cells may come from the graft donor. The CDR3 DNA follows: TGTGCCAGCAGTTCGACGGTTTCCTACGAGCAGTACTTC. It is translated as CASSSTVSYEQYF.